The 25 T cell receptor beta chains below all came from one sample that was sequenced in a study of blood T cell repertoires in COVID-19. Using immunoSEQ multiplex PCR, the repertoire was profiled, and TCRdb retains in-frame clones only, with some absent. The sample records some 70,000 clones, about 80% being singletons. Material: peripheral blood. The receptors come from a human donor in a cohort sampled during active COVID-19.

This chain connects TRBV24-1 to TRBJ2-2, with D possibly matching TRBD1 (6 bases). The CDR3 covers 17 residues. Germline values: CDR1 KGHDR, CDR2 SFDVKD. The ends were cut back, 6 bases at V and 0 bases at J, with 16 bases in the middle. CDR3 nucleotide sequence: TGTGCCACCAGTCCCACATCAGGGGTCCCGAACACCGGGGAGCTGTTTTTT. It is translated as CATSPTSGVPNTGELFF.

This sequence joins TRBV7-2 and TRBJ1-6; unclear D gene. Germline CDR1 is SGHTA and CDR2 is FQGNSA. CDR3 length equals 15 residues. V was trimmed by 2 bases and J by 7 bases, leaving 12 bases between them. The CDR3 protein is CASSLSDGKNSPLHF. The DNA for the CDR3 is TGTGCCAGCAGCTTAAGCGACGGTAAAAATTCACCCCTCCACTTT.

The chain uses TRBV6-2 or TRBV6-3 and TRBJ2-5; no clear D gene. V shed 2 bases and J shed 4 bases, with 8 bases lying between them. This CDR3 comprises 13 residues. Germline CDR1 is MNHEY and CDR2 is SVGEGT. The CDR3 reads CASSYGPVETQYF. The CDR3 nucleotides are TGTGCCAGCAGTTACGGGCCGGTAGAGACCCAGTACTTC.

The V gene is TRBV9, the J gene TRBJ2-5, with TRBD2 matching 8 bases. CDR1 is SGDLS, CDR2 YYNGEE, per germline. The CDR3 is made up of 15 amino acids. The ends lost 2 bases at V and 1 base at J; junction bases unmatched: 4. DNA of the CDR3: TGTGCCAGCAGCGTCTTAGCGGGGATCCAAGAGACCCAGTACTTC. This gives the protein CASSVLAGIQETQYF.

The CDR3 DNA reads TGTGCCAGTAGCCCAGACACAGCACGAACTGGAAACACCATATATTTT. It translates to CASSPDTARTGNTIYF. The rearrangement joins TRBV19 to TRBJ1-3; D remains unclear. This CDR3 region has 16 residues. V shed 6 bases and J shed 2 bases, with 17 bases lying between them. The germline V gene has CDR1 LNHDA and CDR2 SQIVND (reference sequence).

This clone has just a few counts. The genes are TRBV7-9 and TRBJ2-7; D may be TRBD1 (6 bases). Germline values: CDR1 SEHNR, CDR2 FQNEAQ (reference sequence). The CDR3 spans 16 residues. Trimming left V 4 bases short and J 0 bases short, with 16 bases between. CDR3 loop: CASSWGGGTSSYEQYF. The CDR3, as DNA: TGTGCCAGCAGCTGGGGTGGGGGCACGAGCTCCTACGAGCAGTACTTC.

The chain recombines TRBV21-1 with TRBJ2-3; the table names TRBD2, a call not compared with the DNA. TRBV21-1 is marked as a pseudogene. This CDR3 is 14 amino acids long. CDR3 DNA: TGTGCCAGCAGCAAAACAGCGGAGCCAGATACGCAGTATTTT. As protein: CASSKTAEPDTQYF.

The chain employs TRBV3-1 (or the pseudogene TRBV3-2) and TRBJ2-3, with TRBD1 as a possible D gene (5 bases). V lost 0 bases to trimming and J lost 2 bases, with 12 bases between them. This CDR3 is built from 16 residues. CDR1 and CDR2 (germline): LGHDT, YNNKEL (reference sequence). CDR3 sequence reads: CASSQDREDNTDTQYF. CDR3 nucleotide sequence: TGTGCCAGCAGCCAAGACCGCGAGGACAACACAGATACGCAGTATTTT.

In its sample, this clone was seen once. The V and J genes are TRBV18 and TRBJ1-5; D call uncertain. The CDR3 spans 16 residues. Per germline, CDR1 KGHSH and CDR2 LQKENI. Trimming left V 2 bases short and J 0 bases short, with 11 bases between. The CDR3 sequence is CASSPAPTRSNQPQHF. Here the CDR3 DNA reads TGTGCCAGCTCACCAGCACCGACTCGTAGCAATCAGCCCCAGCATTTT. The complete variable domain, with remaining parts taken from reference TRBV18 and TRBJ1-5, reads NAGVMQNPRHLVRRRGQEARLRCSPMKGHSHVYWYRQLPEEGLKFMVYLQKENIIDESGMPKERFSAEFPKEGPSILRIQQVVRGDSAAYFCASSPAPTRSNQPQHFGDGTRLSIL.

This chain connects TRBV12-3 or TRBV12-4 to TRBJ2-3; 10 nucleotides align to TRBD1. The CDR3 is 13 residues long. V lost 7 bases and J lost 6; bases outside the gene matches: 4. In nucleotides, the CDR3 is TGTGCCAGCAAGTGGGACAGGGGCGATACGCAGTATTTT. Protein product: CASKWDRGDTQYF.

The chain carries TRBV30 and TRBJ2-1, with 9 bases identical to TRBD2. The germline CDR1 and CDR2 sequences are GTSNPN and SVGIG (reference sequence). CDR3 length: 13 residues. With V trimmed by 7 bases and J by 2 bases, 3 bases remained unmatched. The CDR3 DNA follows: TGTGCCTCGGCGGGGGGGCCCTACAATGAGCAGTTCTTC. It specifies CASAGGPYNEQFF. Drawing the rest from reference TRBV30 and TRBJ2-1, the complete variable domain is SQTIHQWPATLVQPVGSPLSLECTVEGTSNPNLYWYRQAAGRGLQLLFYSVGIGQISSEVPQNLSASRPQDRQFILSSKKLLLSDSGFYLCASAGGPYNEQFFGPGTRLTVL.

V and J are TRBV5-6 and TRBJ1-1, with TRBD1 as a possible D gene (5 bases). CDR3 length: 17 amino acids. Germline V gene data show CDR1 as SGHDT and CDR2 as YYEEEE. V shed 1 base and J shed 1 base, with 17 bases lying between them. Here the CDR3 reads CASSLLSGTLKNTEAFF. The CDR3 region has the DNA TGTGCCAGCAGCTTGTTATCCGGGACTTTGAAGAACACTGAAGCTTTCTTT.

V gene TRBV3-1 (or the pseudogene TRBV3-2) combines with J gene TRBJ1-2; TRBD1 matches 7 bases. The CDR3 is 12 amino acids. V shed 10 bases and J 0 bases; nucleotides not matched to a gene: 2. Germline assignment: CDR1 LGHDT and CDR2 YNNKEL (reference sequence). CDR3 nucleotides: TGTGCCACAGGGGGGCCTAACTATGGCTACACCTTC. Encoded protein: CATGGPNYGYTF.

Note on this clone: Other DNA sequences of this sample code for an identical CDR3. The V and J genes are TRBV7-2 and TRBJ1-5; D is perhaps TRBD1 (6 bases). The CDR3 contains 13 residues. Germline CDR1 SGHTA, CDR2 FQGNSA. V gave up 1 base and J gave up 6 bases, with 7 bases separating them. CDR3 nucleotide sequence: TGTGCCAGCAGCTTAGGAGGGGGTCAGCCCCAGCATTTT. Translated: CASSLGGGQPQHF.

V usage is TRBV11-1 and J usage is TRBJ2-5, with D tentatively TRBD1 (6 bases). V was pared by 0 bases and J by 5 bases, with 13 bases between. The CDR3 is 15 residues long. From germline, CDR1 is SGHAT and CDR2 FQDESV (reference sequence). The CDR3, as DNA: TGTGCCAGCAGCTTAGCCCCGGACAGACGGGAGACCCAGTACTTC. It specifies CASSLAPDRRETQYF. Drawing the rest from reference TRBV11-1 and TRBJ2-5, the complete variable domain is EAEVAQSPRYKITEKSQAVAFWCDPISGHATLYWYRQILGQGPELLVQFQDESVVDDSQLPKDRFSAERLKGVDSTLKIQPAELGDSAMYLCASSLAPDRRETQYFGPGTRLLVL.

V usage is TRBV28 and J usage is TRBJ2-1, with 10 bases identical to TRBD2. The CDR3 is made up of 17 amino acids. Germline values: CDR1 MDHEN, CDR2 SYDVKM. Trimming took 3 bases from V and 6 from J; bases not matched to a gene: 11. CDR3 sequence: CASSFPSGRALANEQFF. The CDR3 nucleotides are TGTGCCAGCAGTTTTCCCAGCGGGAGGGCCCTCGCCAATGAGCAGTTCTTC. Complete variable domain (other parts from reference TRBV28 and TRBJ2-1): DVKVTQSSRYLVKRTGEKVFLECVQDMDHENMFWYRQDPGLGLRLIYFSYDVKMKEKGDIPEGYSVSREKKERFSLILESASTNQTSMYLCASSFPSGRALANEQFFGPGTRLTVL.

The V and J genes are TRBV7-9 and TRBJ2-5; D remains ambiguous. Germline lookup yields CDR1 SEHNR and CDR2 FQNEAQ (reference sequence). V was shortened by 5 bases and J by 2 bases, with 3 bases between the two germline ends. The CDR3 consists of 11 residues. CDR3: CASSLQETQYF. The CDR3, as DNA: TGTGCCAGCAGCCTTCAAGAGACCCAGTACTTC.

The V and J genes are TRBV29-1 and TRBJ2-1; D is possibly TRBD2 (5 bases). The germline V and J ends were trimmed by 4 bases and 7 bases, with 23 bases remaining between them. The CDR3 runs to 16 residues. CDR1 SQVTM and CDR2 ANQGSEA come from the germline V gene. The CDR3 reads CSVGGILSGPLNEQFF. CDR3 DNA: TGCAGCGTTGGGGGAATACTAAGCGGACCCTTGAATGAGCAGTTCTTC.

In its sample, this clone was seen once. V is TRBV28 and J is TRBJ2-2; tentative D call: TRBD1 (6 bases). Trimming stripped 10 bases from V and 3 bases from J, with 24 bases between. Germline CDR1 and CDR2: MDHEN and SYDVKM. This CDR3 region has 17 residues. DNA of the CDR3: TGTGCCACCAAGCTAGTGGGTGCAGGGGTCGACACCGGGGAGCTGTTTTTT. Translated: CATKLVGAGVDTGELFF.

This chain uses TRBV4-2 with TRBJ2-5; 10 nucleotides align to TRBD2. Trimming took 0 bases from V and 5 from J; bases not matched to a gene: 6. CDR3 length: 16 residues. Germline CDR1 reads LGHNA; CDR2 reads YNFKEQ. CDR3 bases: TGTGCCAGCAGCCAAGAGATTAGCGGGGGGCGGGAGACCCAGTACTTC. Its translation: CASSQEISGGRETQYF.

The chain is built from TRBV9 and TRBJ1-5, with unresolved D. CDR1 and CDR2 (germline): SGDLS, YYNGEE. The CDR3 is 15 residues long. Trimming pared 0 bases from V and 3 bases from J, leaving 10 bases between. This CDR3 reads CASSVESGPNQPQHF. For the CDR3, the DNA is TGTGCCAGCAGCGTAGAAAGCGGGCCCAATCAGCCCCAGCATTTT.

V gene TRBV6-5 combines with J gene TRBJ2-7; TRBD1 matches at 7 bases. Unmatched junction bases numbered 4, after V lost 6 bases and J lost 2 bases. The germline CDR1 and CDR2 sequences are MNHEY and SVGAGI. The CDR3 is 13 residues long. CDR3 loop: CASSWQGAYEQYF. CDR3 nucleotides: TGTGCCAGCAGCTGGCAGGGGGCCTACGAGCAGTACTTC.

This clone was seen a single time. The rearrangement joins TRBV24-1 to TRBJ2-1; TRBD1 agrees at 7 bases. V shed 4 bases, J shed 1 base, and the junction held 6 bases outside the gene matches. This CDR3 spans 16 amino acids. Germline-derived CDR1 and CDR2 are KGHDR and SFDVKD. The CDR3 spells CATSDSTGASYNEQFF. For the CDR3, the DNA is TGTGCCACCAGTGACTCCACAGGGGCTTCCTACAATGAGCAGTTCTTC.

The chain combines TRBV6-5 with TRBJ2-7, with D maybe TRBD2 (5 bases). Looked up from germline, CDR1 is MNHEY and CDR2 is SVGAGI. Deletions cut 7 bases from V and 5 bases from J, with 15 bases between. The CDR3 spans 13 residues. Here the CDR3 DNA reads TGTGCCAGCACCCGGAGCGGACCTGACGAGCAGTACTTC. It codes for CASTRSGPDEQYF.

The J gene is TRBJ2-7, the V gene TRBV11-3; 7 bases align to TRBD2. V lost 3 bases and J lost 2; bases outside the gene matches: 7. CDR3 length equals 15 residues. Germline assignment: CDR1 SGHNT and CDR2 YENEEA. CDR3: CASSLIREGTYEQYF. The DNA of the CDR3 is TGTGCCAGCAGCTTGATAAGGGAGGGGACCTACGAGCAGTACTTC. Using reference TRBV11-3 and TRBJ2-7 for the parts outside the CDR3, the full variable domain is EAGVVQSPRYKIIEKKQPVAFWCNPISGHNTLYWYLQNLGQGPELLIRYENEEAVDDSQLPKDRFSAERLKGVDSTLKIQPAELGDSAVYLCASSLIREGTYEQYFGPGTRLTVT.